Shown below are 30 T cell receptor beta chains from a single sample sequenced in a study of identical twins. TCRdb re-called the 5' RACE reads through MiXCR, storing one row per CDR3 protein. Here the sample spans fewer than 800,000 distinct CDR3 sequences, 7.1% being singletons. The same data also contributed to another study, on yellow fever vaccine responses in identical twins.

Source material: PBMCs. These receptors all stem from a woman younger than 35 in good health.

The sample holds many counts of this clonotype. The rearrangement links TRBV29-1 to TRBJ2-2, with 7 bases that match TRBD2. V lost 5 bases, J lost 6 bases, and 9 bases stayed unmatched. The germline gives CDR1 SQVTM, CDR2 ANQGSEA. This CDR3 is built from 14 residues. The CDR3: CSVMGRADAGELFF. The CDR3 DNA reads TGCAGCGTTATGGGGAGGGCAGACGCCGGGGAGCTGTTTTTT.

At least ten counts were recorded for this clonotype. The rearrangement uses TRBV11-2 and TRBJ2-4; TRBD2 matches at 7 bases. Germline V CDR1 and CDR2: SGHAT, FQNNGV. J lost 9 bases, V lost 2 bases, and 13 bases had no gene match. The CDR3 has 16 residues. CDR3 nucleotide sequence: TGTGCCAGCAGCTTACTGACTAGCTGGGATCCGGGCATTCAGTACTTC. Its protein product is CASSLLTSWDPGIQYF.

This clonotype was picked up many times. V and J are TRBV28 and TRBJ2-7, with 14 nucleotides matching TRBD2. The CDR3 consists of 17 residues. J was trimmed by 6 bases and V by 4 bases; bases with no gene match: 11. Germline V gene sequence: CDR1 MDHEN, CDR2 SYDVKM. The CDR3 here is CASSSHEGLAGAFEQYF. The CDR3, as DNA: TGTGCCAGCAGTTCCCACGAGGGACTAGCGGGAGCATTCGAGCAGTACTTC.

The V call is TRBV28, the J call TRBJ2-5; D is unclear. The CDR3 is 15 amino acids. From germline, CDR1 is MDHEN and CDR2 SYDVKM. Between the trimmed V and J ends, which lost 3 bases and 3 bases, there was a span of 14 bases. Here the CDR3 reads CASSFTAATKETQYF. The CDR3 DNA reads as TGTGCCAGCAGTTTTACGGCAGCCACCAAAGAGACCCAGTACTTC.

This clonotype was seen repeatedly, ten times or more. A much larger clonotype is one base distant, so this may be a read error. The chain links TRBV2 to TRBJ2-1; D unclear. Trimming pared 4 bases from V and 5 bases from J, leaving 3 bases between. The germline V gene has CDR1 SNHLY and CDR2 FYNNEI. The CDR3 sequence is 11 residues long. For the CDR3, the DNA is TGTGCCAGCAGTGGGGACAATGAGCAGTTCTTC. Protein: CASSGDNEQFF.

In this sample, this clonotype turned up many times. The rearrangement uses TRBV5-6 and TRBJ2-1, with 11 bases that match TRBD2. Germline V lookup: CDR1 SGHDT, CDR2 YYEEEE. J lost 2 bases, V lost 6 bases, and 4 bases had no gene match. The CDR3 runs to 15 residues. The CDR3 reads CASTGTSGPYNEQFF. In DNA, the CDR3 is TGTGCCAGCACTGGGACTAGCGGACCCTACAATGAGCAGTTCTTC. The variable domain in full, with the rest retrieved from reference TRBV5-6 and TRBJ2-1, is DAGVTQSPTHLIKTRGQQVTLRCSPKSGHDTVSWYQQALGQGPQFIFQYYEEEERQRGNFPDRFSGHQFPNYSSELNVNALLLGDSALYLCASTGTSGPYNEQFFGPGTRLTVL.

This clonotype was detected many times. V gene TRBV10-3 combines with J gene TRBJ2-3; possible D gene TRBD1, 5 bases. V gave up 3 bases and J gave up 3 bases, with 13 bases separating them. The CDR3 extends over 15 amino acids. The germline gives CDR1 ENHRY, CDR2 SYGVKD. The CDR3 DNA follows: TGTGCCATCAGTGACCCGACAGTGGGGACAGATACGCAGTATTTT. Translation: CAISDPTVGTDTQYF.

The chain has TRBV21-1 and TRBJ2-7; the table's D call of TRBD2 was not tested on the DNA. TRBV21-1 is a documented pseudogene. This CDR3 has 16 residues. CDR3 in amino acids: CASSKPGPPKTYEQYV. The CDR3 DNA sequence: TGTGCCAGCAGCAAACCGGGCCCGCCGAAGACCTACGAGCAGTACGTC.

V usage is TRBV10-1 and J usage is TRBJ1-1; tentative D call: TRBD1 (6 bases). This CDR3 spans 16 amino acids. Between the trimmed V and J ends, which lost 0 bases and 3 bases, there was a span of 14 bases. Germline CDR1 and CDR2: WNHNN and SYGVQD (reference sequence). Written as DNA, the CDR3 is TGCGCCAGCAGTGAGTCTCTGGAAGGGGGGGACACTGAAGCTTTCTTT. This codes for CASSESLEGGDTEAFF.

J is TRBJ2-6 and V is TRBV12-3 or TRBV12-4, with a possible D match to TRBD1 (6 bases). This CDR3 is built from 19 residues. The V end lost 11 bases, the J end lost 0 bases, and 26 bases lay between the germline ends. CDR3: CACCPLGRGLLSGANVLTF. The CDR3 region has the DNA TGTGCCTGCTGTCCTCTTGGCAGGGGCCTTCTCTCTGGGGCCAACGTCCTGACTTTC.

The chain employs TRBV28 and TRBJ2-7, with a tentative D call TRBD2 (6 bases). CDR1 MDHEN and CDR2 SYDVKM come from the germline V gene. V dropped 6 bases and J dropped 6 bases, with 18 bases sitting between them. The CDR3 is 14 residues long. The DNA for the CDR3 is TGTGCCAGCAGGGAAGTCTCGGGGGTGGCCGAGCAGTACTTC. Encoded protein: CASREVSGVAEQYF.

The rearrangement joins TRBV28 to TRBJ2-5, with 7 nucleotides matching TRBD1. Germline loops: CDR1 MDHEN, CDR2 SYDVKM. The ends lost 5 bases at V and 4 bases at J; junction bases unmatched: 7. This CDR3 contains 14 residues. CDR3 loop: CASSPRGRGETQYF. CDR3 nucleotides: TGTGCCAGCAGTCCGAGGGGGCGCGGAGAGACCCAGTACTTC. Filled out from reference TRBV28 and TRBJ2-5, the complete variable domain reads DVKVTQSSRYLVKRTGEKVFLECVQDMDHENMFWYRQDPGLGLRLIYFSYDVKMKEKGDIPEGYSVSREKKERFSLILESASTNQTSMYLCASSPRGRGETQYFGPGTRLLVL.

This clonotype appeared many times. The gene calls are TRBV5-1 and TRBJ1-1, with TRBD1 as a possible D gene (5 bases). V was clipped by 4 bases and J by 5 bases, with 15 bases between them. The CDR3 runs to 14 residues. Germline V CDR1 and CDR2: SGHRS, YFSETQ. The CDR3 region has the DNA TGCGCCAGCAGCCCAGGGCTGGGACTTACTGAAGCTTTCTTT. Encoded protein: CASSPGLGLTEAFF.

The genes are TRBV20-1 and TRBJ1-6; tentatively, D is TRBD1 (5 bases). The CDR3 spans 11 residues. Trimming cost V 5 bases and J 19 bases, with 18 bases left between them. CDR1 DFQATT and CDR2 SNEGSKA come from the germline V gene (reference sequence). This CDR3 reads CSAQDRDLRHF. CDR3 nucleotide sequence: TGCAGTGCTCAGGATCGGGACTTGAGGCACTTT.

This clonotype was counted a few times. This rearrangement joins TRBV3-1 to TRBJ2-1; D not certain. V was trimmed by 5 bases and J by 8 bases, leaving 10 bases between them. Germline V gene data show CDR1 as LGHDT and CDR2 as YNNKEL (reference sequence). The CDR3 is 12 amino acids. The CDR3 spells CASSRQGDEQFF. The CDR3 coding sequence is TGTGCCAGCAGCAGACAAGGCGATGAGCAGTTCTTC.

This clonotype appeared many times. This chain connects TRBV3-1 to TRBJ2-5, with D perhaps TRBD1 (5 bases). Germline V gene lookup returns CDR1 LGHDT and CDR2 YNNKEL (reference sequence). V was trimmed by 4 bases and J by 4 bases, leaving 7 bases between them. CDR3 length: 12 residues. The CDR3 loop is CASSPGLETQYF. DNA for the CDR3: TGTGCCAGCAGCCCAGGGTTAGAGACCCAGTACTTC.

This clonotype was seen more than once but under ten times. The chain couples TRBV6-5 to TRBJ2-2; D remains ambiguous. Per germline, CDR1 MNHEY and CDR2 SVGAGI. Deletions cut 4 bases from V and 7 bases from J, with 10 bases between. The CDR3 is made up of 13 amino acids. The CDR3 DNA reads TGTGCCAGCAGTTCTCTCCTCGGCGGGGAGCTGTTTTTT. This gives the protein CASSSLLGGELFF.

The J gene is TRBJ2-3, the V gene TRBV21-1; the table assigns TRBD1, which was not confirmed against the DNA. TRBV21-1 is classified as a pseudogene. There are 16 residues in the CDR3. CDR3 protein: CASSNPRDRAPDTQYF. CDR3 nucleotides: TGTGCCAGCAGCAATCCCCGGGACCGAGCGCCAGATACGCAGTATTTT.

This clonotype was observed a handful of times. CDR3 loop: CSASLQGNYGYTF. The CDR3 DNA is TGCAGTGCGTCTTTACAGGGTAACTATGGCTACACCTTC. J is TRBJ1-2 and V is TRBV20-1, with D perhaps matching TRBD1 (6 bases). Germline V gene sequence: CDR1 DFQATT, CDR2 SNEGSKA (reference sequence). V dropped 6 bases and J dropped 1 base, with 12 bases sitting between them. The CDR3 extends over 13 amino acids.

The V call is TRBV6-2 or TRBV6-3, the J call TRBJ2-7; TRBD2 matches at 7 bases. Trimming at V came to 6 bases and at J to 4 bases, leaving 6 bases not matched to a gene. The CDR3 is 13 residues long. The germline gives CDR1 MNHEY, CDR2 SVGEGT. CDR3 DNA sequence: TGTGCCAGCAGAGATGGGGGGGGATACGAGCAGTACGTC. Amino acids: CASRDGGGYEQYV.

J is TRBJ2-5 and V is TRBV7-9, with D possibly being TRBD1 (5 bases). The length of the CDR3 is 16 residues. The V gene lost 2 bases and the J gene lost 3 bases, with 16 bases spanning the gap. CDR1 is SEHNR and CDR2 is FQNEAQ in the germline V gene (reference sequence). In DNA form, the CDR3 reads TGTGCCAGCAGCTTACTGGTTAGTGGGGCAGAAGAGACCCAGTACTTC. Its protein is CASSLLVSGAEETQYF.

The chain combines TRBV7-9 with TRBJ2-1; D ambiguous. In germline, CDR1 is SEHNR, CDR2 FQNEAQ (reference sequence). Trimming pared 3 bases from V and 5 bases from J, leaving 8 bases between. The CDR3 has 13 residues. The CDR3: CASSLTYNNEQFF. The CDR3 DNA is TGTGCCAGCAGCTTGACATACAACAATGAGCAGTTCTTC.

The CDR3 is CASSTRGYNEQFF. CDR3 nucleotide sequence: TGTGCCAGCAGCACCCGGGGATACAATGAGCAGTTCTTC. The rearrangement uses TRBV6-1 and TRBJ2-1, with D perhaps TRBD2 (5 bases). The CDR3 is 13 residues long. The germline V gene has CDR1 MNHNS and CDR2 SASEGT. Trimming stripped 6 bases from V and 4 bases from J, with 10 bases between.

This clonotype was counted many times. The chain is built from TRBV12-3 or TRBV12-4 and TRBJ2-6; D not resolved. Deletions cut 3 bases from V and 0 bases from J, with 6 bases between. The CDR3 loop spans 15 amino acids. CDR3 DNA: TGTGCCAGCAGTTTCAGTGACTCTGGGGCCAACGTCCTGACTTTC. This codes for CASSFSDSGANVLTF.

The chain carries TRBV7-2 and TRBJ2-1, with 7 bases fitting TRBD2. The germline V gene encodes CDR1 SGHTA and CDR2 FQGNSA. The CDR3 has 13 residues. J was trimmed by 9 bases and V by 1 base; bases with no gene match: 3. The CDR3 DNA reads TGTGCCAGCAGCTTAGGGGGGGGAGCTGAGCAGTTCTTC. Residues: CASSLGGGAEQFF.

This clonotype came up a few times. This chain connects TRBV28 to TRBJ1-5, with D uncertain. The CDR3 runs to 15 residues. CDR1 is MDHEN and CDR2 is SYDVKM in the germline V gene. Trimming stripped 3 bases from V and 3 bases from J, with 12 bases between. The CDR3 DNA sequence: TGTGCCAGCAGTTTGTCAGGATTTATCAATCAGCCCCAGCATTTT. Its translation: CASSLSGFINQPQHF.

At least ten counts were recorded for this clonotype. The chain is built from TRBV18 and TRBJ2-7; no firm D call. This CDR3 region has 13 residues. V shed 8 bases and J shed 3 bases, with 14 bases lying between them. Germline CDR1 is KGHSH and CDR2 is LQKENI. The CDR3 DNA reads TGTGCCAGCCCACAATCGGACGGCTACGAGCAGTACTTC. As protein: CASPQSDGYEQYF.

This clonotype was seen at least ten times. The V gene is TRBV5-1, the J gene TRBJ2-7; D is unresolved. Germline V lookup: CDR1 SGHRS, CDR2 YFSETQ. The CDR3 length is 12 residues. V shed 2 bases and J shed 1 base, with 4 bases lying between them. The CDR3 here is CASSLPSYEQYF. The CDR3 nucleotides read TGCGCCAGCAGCTTACCTTCCTACGAGCAGTACTTC.

This clonotype came up a few times. One end of the junction fails to match germline, which may point to a read error. The J gene is TRBJ2-7, the V gene TRBV12-3 or TRBV12-4, with TRBD2 matching over 8 bases. The CDR3 consists of 12 residues. The CDR3 sequence is CASSIAGYEQYF. CDR3 in DNA: TGTGCCAGCAGTATAGCGGGGTACGAGCAGTACTTC.

The chain recombines TRBV20-1 with TRBJ2-7, with 7 bases matching TRBD2. Per the germline V gene, CDR1 is DFQATT and CDR2 is SNEGSKA (reference sequence). V lost 3 bases to trimming and J lost 2 bases; unmatched junction nucleotides: 10. The length of the CDR3 is 15 residues. CDR3 amino acids: CSASESGLTPYEQYF. The CDR3 coding sequence is TGCAGTGCTAGTGAATCGGGACTAACCCCCTACGAGCAGTACTTC.